This T cell receptor beta chain was obtained from a study of T-cell reconstitution after alpha-beta-depleted transplantation in children. Study-level findings and limits: After one year, T-cell counts and TCRbeta diversity mostly came from new T cells. Day-60 TCRbeta diversity that was high in some patients was derived from surviving recipient T cells and thymic progenitors. Alpha-beta T cells about two months after transplant reportedly derived from several hundred expanded graft clones.

Molecular barcoding with unique molecular identifiers was used for the TCRbeta library. TCRdb analysed the PCR reads with MiXCR anew, one entry per CDR3 protein. This sample has 600,000 to 700,000 distinct CDR3 sequences, with roughly 13% found just once. The length of the CDR3 is 11 residues. The germline V and J ends were trimmed by 4 bases and 9 bases, with 9 bases remaining between them. CDR1 and CDR2 (germline): SEHNR, FQNEAQ (reference sequence). This clonotype was counted many times. Its antigen is not identified. The receptor's source is a girl aged 2 to 9 with congenital amegakaryocytic thrombocytopenia, due to receive a stem cell transplant. J is TRBJ1-2 and V is TRBV7-9, with no clear D. The sequencing used PBMCs, collected before TCRalphabeta/CD19-depleted stem cell transplant. CDR3 protein: CASSSTESYTF. CDR3 DNA sequence: TGTGCCAGCAGCTCGACTGAGAGCTACACCTTC.